One T cell receptor beta chain is described in this entry. As processed by the authors: For nucleated cells, counts were estimated from reference gene primer amplification. This table comes from immunoSEQ multiplex PCR, and its TCRdb copy is limited to in-frame clones, with some not included. Clone size and V and J calls were adopted from that table, with D and trimming inferred from the DNA. The table has some 160,000 clones, 79% seen once. The data belong to a study of blood T cell repertoires in COVID-19. Whole-study context: Samples taken during acute and convalescent COVID-19 were collected in the United States, Italy and Spain.

The CDR3 has 12 amino acids. V lost 6 bases, J lost 4 bases, and 10 bases lay in between. This clonotype was sampled from a man in his fifties with active or convalescent COVID-19. Input material: peripheral blood. The chain couples TRBV12-3 or TRBV12-4 to TRBJ2-7; D is unclear. CDR3 sequence: CASSSSLYEQYF. The CDR3, as DNA: TGTGCCAGCAGCTCGTCCCTTTACGAGCAGTACTTC.